These T cell receptor beta chains were read from a single sample in a study of post-analysis software for immune sequencing data. TCRdb fed the PCR reads into MiXCR, producing one record per CDR3 protein. The sample carries about 460,000 distinct CDR3 sequences, over 35% recorded once. The sequencing input was blood. These receptors came from a girl aged 10 to 17 with multiple sclerosis. CDR3s include the opening cysteine and the closing phenylalanine or tryptophan. Each record gives: D gene, clone size, CDR3 length, V gene, J gene, CDR3 DNA, CDR3 protein. A D gene is named only where the DNA matches it firmly. Rows may omit the clone size; those that give it use once, few, many or a size class.

d_call: -
clone_size: many
cdr3_length: 14
v_call: TRBV7-9
j_call: TRBJ2-7
cdr3_nt: TGTGCCAGCAGCTTAGCGGGGGCAGGGTACGAGCAGTACTTC
cdr3_aa: CASSLAGAGYEQYF

d_call: -
clone_size: -
cdr3_length: 11
v_call: TRBV20-1
j_call: TRBJ2-7
cdr3_nt: TGCAGTGGAAGCAGGGCCTACGAGCAGTACTTC
cdr3_aa: CSGSRAYEQYF

d_call: TRBD1
clone_size: -
cdr3_length: 14
v_call: TRBV29-1
j_call: TRBJ2-5
cdr3_nt: TGCAGCGTTGAATACAACAGGGGAGAAGAGGCCCAGTACTTC
cdr3_aa: CSVEYNRGEEAQYF

d_call: -
clone_size: -
cdr3_length: 13
v_call: TRBV20-1
j_call: TRBJ1-2
cdr3_nt: TGCAGTGCTAGAGAAGGACAGCGATATGGCTACACCTTC
cdr3_aa: CSAREGQRYGYTF

d_call: -
clone_size: -
cdr3_length: 12
v_call: TRBV20-1
j_call: TRBJ2-4
cdr3_nt: TGCAGTGCGGGCCCGGTCAAAAACATTCAGTACTTC
cdr3_aa: CSAGPVKNIQYF

d_call: -
clone_size: -
cdr3_length: 14
v_call: TRBV12-3/TRBV12-4
j_call: TRBJ2-1
cdr3_nt: TGTGCCAGCAGTGACGTACCCACCCCGGGGGAGCAGTTCTTC
cdr3_aa: CASSDVPTPGEQFF

d_call: -
clone_size: once
cdr3_length: 14
v_call: TRBV7-8
j_call: TRBJ2-3
cdr3_nt: TGTGCCAGCAGCGTCTTGGACAGCCCAGATACGCAGTATTTT
cdr3_aa: CASSVLDSPDTQYF

d_call: TRBD2
clone_size: -
cdr3_length: 15
v_call: TRBV3-1
j_call: TRBJ2-7
cdr3_nt: TGTGCCAGCAGCGCTAGCGGGAGCCCCTCCTACGAGCAGTACTTC
cdr3_aa: CASSASGSPSYEQYF

d_call: -
clone_size: -
cdr3_length: 14
v_call: TRBV25-1
j_call: TRBJ2-7
cdr3_nt: TGTGCCAGCAGTGCCACACAGGGAACCTACGAGCAGTACTTC
cdr3_aa: CASSATQGTYEQYF

d_call: TRBD2
clone_size: -
cdr3_length: 21
v_call: TRBV28
j_call: TRBJ2-2
cdr3_nt: TGTGCCAGCAGTCCGCGACAGCTAGCGGGAGTAGAGGGGCTTCGCACCGGGGAGCTGTTTTTT
cdr3_aa: CASSPRQLAGVEGLRTGELFF

d_call: TRBD2
clone_size: -
cdr3_length: 17
v_call: TRBV12-3/TRBV12-4
j_call: TRBJ2-7
cdr3_nt: TGTGCCAGCAGTTTTTTTCCCTATAGCGGGAGGGCCTCCGAGCAGTACTTC
cdr3_aa: CASSFFPYSGRASEQYF

d_call: -
clone_size: many
cdr3_length: 13
v_call: TRBV20-1
j_call: TRBJ2-1
cdr3_nt: TGCAGTGCTAGAATAACACCCTACAATGAGCAGTTCTTC
cdr3_aa: CSARITPYNEQFF

d_call: -
clone_size: once
cdr3_length: 14
v_call: TRBV7-2
j_call: TRBJ2-5
cdr3_nt: TGTGCCAGCAGCTTTGGGCGGACCCAAGAGACCCAGTACTTC
cdr3_aa: CASSFGRTQETQYF

d_call: TRBD2
clone_size: few
cdr3_length: 15
v_call: TRBV20-1
j_call: TRBJ2-7
cdr3_nt: TGCAGTGCTAGAGAGACTAGCGGGAGACTCTACGAGCAGTACTTC
cdr3_aa: CSARETSGRLYEQYF

d_call: -
clone_size: -
cdr3_length: 15
v_call: TRBV18
j_call: TRBJ1-5
cdr3_nt: TGTGCCAGCTCACCTAATAAGGGAGGCAATCAGCCCCAGCATTTT
cdr3_aa: CASSPNKGGNQPQHF

d_call: -
clone_size: -
cdr3_length: 15
v_call: TRBV12-3/TRBV12-4
j_call: TRBJ2-3
cdr3_nt: TGTGCCAGCAGAGCGGGACATCCTAGCACAGATACGCAGTATTTT
cdr3_aa: CASRAGHPSTDTQYF

d_call: TRBD2
clone_size: few
cdr3_length: 14
v_call: TRBV6-5
j_call: TRBJ2-7
cdr3_nt: TGTGCCAGCCGTCTAGCGGGAGTTCTAGGCGAGCAGTACTTC
cdr3_aa: CASRLAGVLGEQYF

d_call: -
clone_size: once
cdr3_length: 15
v_call: TRBV28
j_call: TRBJ2-1
cdr3_nt: TGTGCCAGCAGCCTCCCCCCCGGGTCTTTAAATGAGCAGTTCTTC
cdr3_aa: CASSLPPGSLNEQFF

d_call: -
clone_size: -
cdr3_length: 14
v_call: TRBV11-3
j_call: TRBJ2-5
cdr3_nt: TGTGCCAGCAGCGCAACGAGTACGGGCGAGACCCAGTACTTC
cdr3_aa: CASSATSTGETQYF

d_call: -
clone_size: few
cdr3_length: 13
v_call: TRBV9
j_call: TRBJ2-3
cdr3_nt: TGTGCCAGCAGCGTAGCGTCGACAGATACGCAGTATTTT
cdr3_aa: CASSVASTDTQYF

d_call: TRBD1
clone_size: few
cdr3_length: 15
v_call: TRBV27
j_call: TRBJ2-7
cdr3_nt: TGTGCCAGCAGTTTATCGATGGCAGGGGGCTCCGAGCAGTACTTC
cdr3_aa: CASSLSMAGGSEQYF